The 13 T cell receptor beta chains reported below all come from one sample, sequenced in a study of beta chain features in type 1 diabetes. Their cognate antigens are unknown. Findings and limits, study-wide: Across all four CD4+ subsets, people with type 1 diabetes showed modestly shorter TCRB CDR3s.

Every isolated RNA sample was fully reverse transcribed, so sequencing captured expressed TCRB transcripts. The repertoire was sequenced with immunoSEQ multiplex PCR; TCRdb's copy has only in-frame clones and lacks some. The sample yields almost 350,000 clones, about a tenth seen once. Specimen: central memory CD4+ T cells from blood. These receptors all stem from a man between 25 and 39 years old with type 1 diabetes.

This clone was picked up many times. The chain employs TRBV28 and TRBJ2-2; 8 nucleotides align to TRBD1. The CDR3 has 16 residues. The junction had 12 bases not matched to a gene; V was cut back by 8 bases and J by 4 bases. CDR1 and CDR2 (germline): MDHEN, SYDVKM. CDR3 protein: CASVTRAQGVTGELFF. DNA of the CDR3: TGTGCCAGCGTTACACGGGCACAGGGGGTCACCGGGGAGCTGTTTTTT.

In its sample, this clone was seen a few times. The V call is TRBV6-6, the J call TRBJ1-1; 9 nucleotides agree with TRBD1. Looked up from germline, CDR1 is MNHNY and CDR2 is SVGAGI (reference sequence). The ends lost 7 bases at V and 7 bases at J; junction bases unmatched: 4. There are 12 residues in the CDR3. The CDR3 bases are TGTGCCAGCAACAGGGGGCTGAATGAAGCTTTCTTT. It encodes CASNRGLNEAFF.

The rearrangement links TRBV19 to TRBJ2-4; 10 nucleotides match TRBD1. CDR1 and CDR2 from the germline V gene are LNHDA and SQIVND (reference sequence). The CDR3 runs 14 residues. J was trimmed by 2 bases and V by 10 bases; bases with no gene match: 5. The CDR3 spells CATETGGTKNIQYF. CDR3 bases: TGTGCCACCGAGACAGGGGGCACCAAAAACATTCAGTACTTC.

There are a few counts of this clone. The chain has TRBV6-5 and TRBJ2-5, with 7 bases matching TRBD1. Trimming at V came to 6 bases and at J to 0 bases, leaving 4 bases not matched to a gene. Per germline, CDR1 MNHEY and CDR2 SVGAGI. This CDR3 spans 14 amino acids. DNA for the CDR3: TGTGCCAGCAGGATGACAGGGAACCAAGAGACCCAGTACTTC. It specifies CASRMTGNQETQYF.

This clone appeared a few times. The chain joins TRBV7-2 to TRBJ2-7; D is unresolved. This CDR3 is built from 14 residues. Germline V gene data show CDR1 as SGHTA and CDR2 as FQGNSA. The V and J ends lost 3 bases and 1 base respectively, with 10 bases between them. CDR3 sequence: CASSLRTVSYEQYF. Written as DNA, the CDR3 is TGTGCCAGCAGCTTGCGGACGGTATCCTACGAGCAGTACTTC.

This clone was seen a handful of times. A much larger clone lies a single base off, so this may be a read error. J is TRBJ2-7 and V is TRBV2; either TRBD1 or TRBD2 may fit D (5 bases each). The V end was cut by 6 bases, the J end by 2 bases, with 8 bases between. The CDR3 is 12 amino acids. Germline V lookup: CDR1 SNHLY, CDR2 FYNNEI. CDR3 sequence: CASSRDPYEQYF. CDR3 sequence (DNA): TGTGCCAGCAGCCGGGACCCCTACGAGCAGTACTTC.

The chain has TRBV25-1 and TRBJ2-2; D not certain. CDR1 MGHDK and CDR2 SYGVNS come from the germline V gene. V was trimmed by 2 bases and J by 0 bases, leaving 7 bases between them. There are 15 residues in the CDR3. CDR3 sequence: CASSEPGPNTGELFF. The CDR3 DNA follows: TGTGCCAGCAGTGAACCGGGCCCGAACACCGGGGAGCTGTTTTTT.

Turning to this clone: The junction does not match germline at one end; this may be a read error. The chain uses TRBV9 and TRBJ1-1, with D uncertain. Germline CDR1 is SGDLS and CDR2 is YYNGEE. This CDR3 is built from 13 residues. CDR3 in DNA: TGTGCCAGCAGCGTAGCCCAGAGCACTGAGGCTTTCTTT. Its translation is CASSVAQSTEAFF.

The V call is TRBV18, the J call TRBJ2-3; no clear D. This CDR3 contains 15 residues. The germline V gene encodes CDR1 KGHSH and CDR2 LQKENI. Trimming took 1 base from V and 4 from J, leaving 12 bases between them. The DNA for the CDR3 is TGTGCCAGCTCACCACTCTCAAATCAGCCAGATACGCAGTATTTT. Protein product: CASSPLSNQPDTQYF.

This clone has just a few counts. V is TRBV7-2 and J is TRBJ1-1; TRBD1 matches 7 bases. The CDR3 loop spans 14 amino acids. The V and J ends lost 5 bases and 5 bases, in that order; junction bases with no gene match: 8. Germline V lookup: CDR1 SGHTA, CDR2 FQGNSA. CDR3 nucleotide sequence: TGTGCCAGCAGCCAGGGGGTTGGGGGAACTGAAGCTTTCTTT. Encoded protein: CASSQGVGGTEAFF.

This clone was counted many times. V gene TRBV19 combines with J gene TRBJ1-1; maybe TRBD1 (5 bases). Germline values: CDR1 LNHDA, CDR2 SQIVND (reference sequence). There are 13 residues in the CDR3. Trimming shortened V by 6 bases and J by 10 bases, and 18 bases separated the two germline ends. The CDR3 loop reads CASRSEGRVGAFF. CDR3 nucleotides: TGTGCCAGTAGATCGGAGGGGCGGGTCGGAGCTTTCTTT.

The chain employs TRBV5-1 and TRBJ2-1, with TRBD1 identical over 8 bases. The germline V gene has CDR1 SGHRS and CDR2 YFSETQ. The J segment lost 2 bases and the V segment lost 2 bases, leaving 9 bases of the junction unmatched. The CDR3 has 17 residues. CDR3 in amino acids: CASSFTGTGSTYNEQFF. The CDR3 DNA follows: TGCGCCAGCAGCTTTACCGGGACAGGAAGTACCTACAATGAGCAGTTCTTC.

This clone has more than one count but fewer than ten. This sequence joins TRBV7-2 and TRBJ2-2; the D is unclear. Germline loops: CDR1 SGHTA, CDR2 FQGNSA. With 1 base removed from V and 2 bases from J, the gap between germline ends came to 5 bases. The CDR3 totals 14 residues. The CDR3, as DNA: TGTGCCAGCAGCTTAGACAGTAACACCGGGGAGCTGTTTTTT. Encoded protein: CASSLDSNTGELFF.